One sample yielded the 14 T cell receptor beta chains listed below, sequenced in a study of cytotoxic CD8 clonotypes in ibrutinib-treated CLL. Assay: immunoSEQ multiplex PCR; the TCRdb copy retains only in-frame clones and omits some. Among about 35,000 clones listed, about two thirds were seen once. The sequences come from PBMCs, collected at disease progression, from a patient treated with ibrutinib. The source is a human donor with chronic lymphocytic leukemia.

This clone was seen more than once but under ten times. V is TRBV5-6 and J is TRBJ1-1; unclear D gene. The CDR3 loop spans 11 amino acids. The germline CDR1 and CDR2 sequences are SGHDT and YYEEEE. The germline V and J ends were trimmed by 2 bases and 5 bases, with 4 bases remaining between them. This CDR3 reads CASSLMTEAFF. The CDR3 region has the DNA TGTGCCAGCAGCTTAATGACTGAAGCTTTCTTT.

CDR3 nucleotide sequence: TGTGCCATCAGTGAGGAGGTGACGGGGCCCTACGAGCAGTACTTC. Residues: CAISEEVTGPYEQYF. The rearrangement uses TRBV10-3 and TRBJ2-7; D is tentatively TRBD1 or TRBD2 (5 bases each). The CDR3 is made up of 15 amino acids. The V gene lost 2 bases and the J gene lost 2 bases, with 13 bases spanning the gap. Germline CDR1 and CDR2: ENHRY and SYGVKD.

The rearrangement uses TRBV6-1 and TRBJ2-5; D is perhaps TRBD1 (6 bases). Trimming took 4 bases from V and 5 from J, leaving 17 bases between them. CDR1 is MNHNS and CDR2 is SASEGT in the germline V gene. The CDR3 contains 15 residues. CDR3 nucleotide sequence: TGTGCCAGCAGTGGGGGGCAGGGTTTAGGGGAGACCCAGTACTTC. Translation: CASSGGQGLGETQYF.

V is TRBV6-1 and J is TRBJ1-6, with 7 bases lining up with TRBD1. The J segment lost 0 bases and the V segment lost 4 bases, leaving 6 bases of the junction unmatched. CDR3 size: 17 residues. CDR1 and CDR2 from the germline V gene are MNHNS and SASEGT. CDR3 bases: TGTGCCAGCAGTGGACCGGGACAGAGCTCCTATAATTCACCCCTCCACTTT. It translates to CASSGPGQSSYNSPLHF.

This chain connects TRBV11-2 to TRBJ2-7; a possible D gene is TRBD1 (6 bases). The germline V gene has CDR1 SGHAT and CDR2 FQNNGV. The CDR3 has 13 residues. The germline V and J ends were trimmed by 5 bases and 9 bases, with 17 bases remaining between them. In DNA form, the CDR3 reads TGTGCCAGCAGCGCCGCAGGGGCCCACCGGCAGTACTTC. Protein: CASSAAGAHRQYF.

The chain has TRBV4-1 and TRBJ1-1; weak D call: TRBD1 (6 bases). This CDR3 spans 13 amino acids. V shed 5 bases and J shed 11 bases, with 18 bases lying between them. Germline V gives CDR1 MGHRA, CDR2 YSYEKL. CDR3 DNA: TGCGCCAGCAGCAGTAAATGGGACATCTGGGCTTTCTTT. Translation: CASSSKWDIWAFF.

V is TRBV4-2 and J is TRBJ2-3, with D uncertain. This CDR3 spans 12 amino acids. Trimming removed 0 bases at V and 5 bases at J, with 3 bases between. Germline lookup yields CDR1 LGHNA and CDR2 YNFKEQ. CDR3 protein: CASSQEKDTQYF. The CDR3, as DNA: TGTGCCAGCAGCCAAGAAAAAGATACGCAGTATTTT.

In its sample, this clone was seen once. This chain joins TRBV5-1 and TRBJ2-3; no firm D call. Per the germline V gene, CDR1 is SGHRS and CDR2 is YFSETQ. Trimming pared 0 bases from V and 3 bases from J, leaving 8 bases between. The CDR3 is made up of 14 amino acids. The CDR3 DNA is TGCGCCAGCAGCTTGGGGTATAGAACAGATACGCAGTATTTT. The encoded protein is CASSLGYRTDTQYF.

V usage is TRBV4-1 and J usage is TRBJ2-7, with a tentative D call TRBD2 (5 bases). The CDR3 runs to 15 residues. The V end was cut by 4 bases, the J end by 3 bases, with 16 bases between. Germline V gives CDR1 MGHRA, CDR2 YSYEKL. The CDR3 coding sequence is TGCGCCAGCAGCCTCACAGAGGCGGGCGGCTACGAGCAGTACTTC. Translating it yields CASSLTEAGGYEQYF.

This clone was seen a few times. The gene calls are TRBV10-2 and TRBJ1-5; D gene ambiguous. CDR1 is WSHSY and CDR2 is SAAADI in the germline V gene. Trimming took off 5 bases at V and 3 bases at J, with 11 bases between the two ends. The CDR3 sequence is 14 residues long. The CDR3 sequence: CASSTASHNQPQHF. Written as DNA, the CDR3 is TGCGCCAGCAGTACGGCGTCTCACAATCAGCCCCAGCATTTT.

CDR3 nucleotide sequence: TGCGCCAGCAGCTTGACAGGAGCCCCTTCACCCCTCCACTTT. Protein: CASSLTGAPSPLHF. V usage is TRBV5-1 and J usage is TRBJ1-6; the D gene is possibly TRBD1 (5 bases). This CDR3 is built from 14 residues. V was trimmed by 1 base and J by 9 bases, leaving 11 bases between them. The germline CDR1 and CDR2 sequences are SGHRS and YFSETQ.

The rearrangement links TRBV2 to TRBJ1-1; 7 nucleotides align to TRBD1. J was trimmed by 5 bases and V by 6 bases; bases with no gene match: 21. The CDR3 has 18 residues. Per the germline V gene, CDR1 is SNHLY and CDR2 is FYNNEI. DNA for the CDR3: TGTGCCAGCAGACCCTTTGGGGACTACAGGGGCCTCGGGACTGAAGCTTTCTTT. Amino acid sequence: CASRPFGDYRGLGTEAFF.

Concerning this clone: Within the sample, other DNA sequences also encode this same CDR3. This chain connects TRBV19 to TRBJ2-6, with no clear D. The length of the CDR3 is 15 residues. Looked up from germline, CDR1 is LNHDA and CDR2 is SQIVND (reference sequence). Deletions cut 3 bases from V and 0 bases from J, with 6 bases between. CDR3 DNA sequence: TGTGCCAGTAGTATCAAGAACTCTGGGGCCAACGTCCTGACTTTC. It codes for CASSIKNSGANVLTF.

V and J are TRBV19 and TRBJ2-5, with 8 bases that match TRBD1. CDR3 length: 13 amino acids. Germline loops: CDR1 LNHDA, CDR2 SQIVND (reference sequence). The J segment lost 4 bases and the V segment lost 5 bases, leaving 3 bases of the junction unmatched. The CDR3 nucleotides are TGTGCCAGTAGTCCAGGGGGCGCAGAGACCCAGTACTTC. This gives the protein CASSPGGAETQYF.